This TCR beta chain was identified in a study of T cells in Graves' hyperthyroidism and ophthalmopathy. CDR1 is SNHLY, CDR2 FYNNEI, per germline. The CDR3 extends over 14 amino acids. The V end was cut by 3 bases, the J end by 4 bases, with 9 bases between. TCR beta CDR3 regions were amplified from RNA transcripts. Carried out on the TCR CDR3, a first-round RT-PCR used the HTBI primer set. TCRdb analysed the multiplex PCR reads with MiXCR anew, one entry per CDR3 protein. The sample shows 500,000 to 600,000 distinct CDR3 sequences, 35% to 55% of them seen only once. Whole-study results and caveats: In simple terms, a model built on 13 V-J features told ophthalmopathy apart from stable hyperthyroidism.

In its sample, this clonotype was seen many times. Its antigen is undetermined. The TCR comes from an adult woman with Graves' disease, either hyperthyroidism or ophthalmopathy (not recorded which). The sequenced sample was peripheral blood or thyroid tissue (not recorded which). J is TRBJ1-4 and V is TRBV2; D call uncertain. The CDR3 protein is CASSEAGVNEKLFF. The DNA of the CDR3 is TGTGCCAGCAGTGAGGCAGGAGTTAATGAAAAACTGTTTTTT.